This T cell receptor beta chain emerged from a study of cytomegalovirus exposure and HLA in healthy donors. As for the study in general: Samples from HLA-typed donors yielded about 85 million unique TCRs in an early data release.

The ends were cut back, 0 bases at V and 0 bases at J, with 7 bases in the middle. The CDR3 covers 15 residues. Germline loops: CDR1 SGHDT, CDR2 YYEEEE. As for this clone: The antigen is undetermined.

Use of 60 Vbeta and 13 Jbeta primers characterized the PCR. Some clones are missing from TCRdb's copy, which holds only in-frame ones; the method was immunoSEQ multiplex PCR. The sample has around 190,000 clones, approximately 9.5% seen once. Overall study results and limits: Later analysis identified a missense DCLRE1C variant that was linked to TCR beta V- and J-gene trimming.

The chain combines TRBV5-6 with TRBJ2-1; D not resolved. The receptor was isolated from a young woman in good health and CMV-seropositive. Material for sequencing was PBMCs. CDR3 nucleotide sequence: TGTGCCAGCAGCTTGGAACAGTACTCCTACAATGAGCAGTTCTTC. Encoded protein: CASSLEQYSYNEQFF.